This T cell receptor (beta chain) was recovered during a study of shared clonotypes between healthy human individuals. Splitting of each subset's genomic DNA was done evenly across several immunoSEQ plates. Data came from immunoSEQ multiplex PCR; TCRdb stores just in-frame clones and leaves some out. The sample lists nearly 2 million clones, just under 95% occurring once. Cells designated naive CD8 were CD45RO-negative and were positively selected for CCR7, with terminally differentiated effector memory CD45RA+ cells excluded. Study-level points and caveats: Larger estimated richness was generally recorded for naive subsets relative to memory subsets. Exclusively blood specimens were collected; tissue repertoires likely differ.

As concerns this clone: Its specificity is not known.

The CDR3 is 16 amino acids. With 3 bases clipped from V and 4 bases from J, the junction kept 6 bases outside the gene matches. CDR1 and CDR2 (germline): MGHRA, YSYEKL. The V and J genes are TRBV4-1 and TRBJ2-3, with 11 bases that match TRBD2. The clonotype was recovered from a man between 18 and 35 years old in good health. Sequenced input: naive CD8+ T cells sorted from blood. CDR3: CASSQETSGRADTQYF. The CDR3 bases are TGCGCCAGCAGCCAGGAAACTAGCGGGAGAGCAGATACGCAGTATTTT.